This T cell receptor beta chain was recovered during a study of T cell responses to AZD1222 COVID-19 vaccine. Study-level points and caveats: Epitopes outside B.1.351 and B.1.1.7 mutated regions reportedly drew nearly half of spike TCRs. Clonal diversity may have been underestimated, and the donors were mostly white British, with more females than males. The breadth and depth of Spike-specific TCRs increased once two AZD1222 doses had been given. After the peak T cell response, and only then, were repertoires sampled.

In this sample, this clone turned up a few times. The antigen is unknown. The CDR3 runs 13 residues. V was cut by 5 bases and J by 2 bases, with 7 bases left in between. CDR1 MNHEY and CDR2 SMNVEV come from the germline V gene (reference sequence). Sequencing used immunoSEQ multiplex PCR; TCRdb keeps in-frame clones, though not all of them. The repertoire includes approximately 150,000 clones, 87% of them detected once, and 2.6% sits in the top ten. V gene TRBV27 combines with J gene TRBJ2-1, with D uncertain. Sequencing used peripheral blood, obtained on day 0 of AZD1222 vaccination. This sequence was found in an adult in good health. The DNA for the CDR3 is TGTGCCAGCAGTCCACCCCCCTACAATGAGCAGTTCTTC. Residues: CASSPPPYNEQFF.